The 16 T cell receptor beta chains in this list originate from one sample, sequenced in a study of T cells after yellow fever vaccination. MiXCR, applied by TCRdb to the 5' RACE reads, yields one record per CDR3 protein. The data show roughly 180,000 distinct CDR3 sequences, with approximately 6.2% seen just once and nearly 3% held by the top ten. Sequenced here: CD4+ T cells sorted from PBMCs, sampled on the day of the first yellow fever vaccination. The receptor source for this set is a man younger than 35 who received the YFV17D yellow fever vaccine.

This chain uses TRBV5-6 with TRBJ1-4, with D unclear. Trimming pared 1 base from V and 0 bases from J, leaving 10 bases between. CDR1 and CDR2 (germline): SGHDT, YYEEEE. The CDR3 spans 16 residues. Here the CDR3 reads CASSLLQLSTNEKLFF. CDR3 sequence (DNA): TGTGCCAGCAGCTTGTTGCAGCTATCAACTAATGAAAAACTGTTTTTT. Using reference TRBV5-6 and TRBJ1-4 for the parts outside the CDR3, the full variable domain is DAGVTQSPTHLIKTRGQQVTLRCSPKSGHDTVSWYQQALGQGPQFIFQYYEEEERQRGNFPDRFSGHQFPNYSSELNVNALLLGDSALYLCASSLLQLSTNEKLFFGSGTQLSVL.

In this sample, this clonotype turned up many times. This sequence joins TRBV4-1 and TRBJ1-4; D is unresolved. Trimming pared 5 bases from V and 8 bases from J, leaving 12 bases between. The CDR3 consists of 13 residues. Germline lookup yields CDR1 MGHRA and CDR2 YSYEKL. CDR3 amino acids: CASSLTGWEKLFF. As DNA, the CDR3 is TGCGCCAGCAGCTTGACGGGTTGGGAAAAACTGTTTTTT.

V and J are TRBV6-5 and TRBJ2-3; D could derive from TRBD1 or TRBD2 (6 bases each). Germline V gene sequence: CDR1 MNHEY, CDR2 SVGAGI. This CDR3 has 14 residues. Trimming left V 4 bases short and J 5 bases short, with 13 bases between. The CDR3 reads CASSSRGHGDTQYF. Here the CDR3 DNA reads TGTGCCAGCAGTTCTCGGGGGCATGGAGATACGCAGTATTTT.

The chain links TRBV20-1 to TRBJ2-1, with D perhaps being TRBD1 or TRBD2 (5 bases each). Germline V gene lookup returns CDR1 DFQATT and CDR2 SNEGSKA (reference sequence). The CDR3 runs to 17 residues. Trimming stripped 2 bases from V and 0 bases from J, with 17 bases between. The CDR3 sequence is CSARIGHGTRSYNEQFF. The CDR3 region has the DNA TGCAGTGCTAGAATAGGGCACGGGACCCGCTCCTACAATGAGCAGTTCTTC.

This clonotype appeared many times. The V call is TRBV28, the J call TRBJ2-1, with 14 bases lining up with TRBD2. The V and J ends lost 7 bases and 3 bases, in that order; junction bases with no gene match: 14. The CDR3 has 19 residues. CDR1 MDHEN and CDR2 SYDVKM come from the germline V gene. The CDR3 nucleotides read TGTGCCAGCACCCTAACGTGGGGACTAGCGGGGGAAAACTACAATGAGCAGTTCTTC. Amino acid sequence: CASTLTWGLAGENYNEQFF.

Ten or more counts support this clonotype. The gene calls are TRBV20-1 and TRBJ2-7; D not resolved. The V and J ends lost 2 bases and 3 bases respectively, with 8 bases between them. The CDR3 has 12 residues. The germline V gene encodes CDR1 DFQATT and CDR2 SNEGSKA (reference sequence). The CDR3 bases are TGCAGTGCTAGAATGAGTCTCTACGAGCAGTACTTC. Protein product: CSARMSLYEQYF.

This clonotype is a singleton in its sample. A read error may account for a junction end that differs from germline. The CDR3 region is CASSASRTGKGANALTF. CDR3 coding DNA: TGTGCCAGCAGTGCCAGTCGAACAGGGAAGGGGGCCAACGCCCTGACTTTC. The J gene is TRBJ2-6, the V gene TRBV25-1; 7 bases align to TRBD1. This CDR3 is built from 17 residues. CDR1 and CDR2 from the germline V gene are MGHDK and SYGVNS.

In its sample, this clonotype was seen a few times. The genes are TRBV12-3 or TRBV12-4 and TRBJ2-1, with a possible D match to TRBD2 (6 bases). This CDR3 spans 12 amino acids. Trimming removed 2 bases from V and 9 bases from J, with 8 bases in between. The CDR3 sequence: CASSLMGGEQFF. The CDR3 DNA is TGTGCCAGCAGTTTAATGGGGGGTGAGCAGTTCTTC.

The gene calls are TRBV28 and TRBJ2-5; the match to TRBD2 covers 9 bases. Germline trimming cut 2 bases from V and 2 bases from J; bases unmatched to any gene: 12. Looked up from germline, CDR1 is MDHEN and CDR2 is SYDVKM. The CDR3 contains 18 residues. The CDR3 region has the DNA TGTGCCAGCAGTTTAGGGGGGGCTAGCGGGGACCCTCAAGAGACCCAGTACTTC. Protein product: CASSLGGASGDPQETQYF.

In its sample, this clonotype was seen many times. The rearrangement links TRBV6-1 to TRBJ2-2, with no clear D. V lost 1 base and J lost 7, with 7 bases in between. The CDR3 is 13 residues long. Germline V gene sequence: CDR1 MNHNS, CDR2 SASEGT. The CDR3 nucleotides read TGTGCCAGCAGTGAAGATCGGCTCGGGGAGCTGTTTTTT. Protein: CASSEDRLGELFF.

This clonotype has only a few counts. The chain joins TRBV7-2 to TRBJ1-6; D gene ambiguous. V lost 5 bases to trimming and J lost 10 bases, with 9 bases between them. The V gene's germline CDR1 is SGHTA and CDR2 FQGNSA. This CDR3 has 12 residues. The CDR3 DNA reads as TGTGCCAGCAGCCCGAGCGTATCACCCCTCCACTTT. It specifies CASSPSVSPLHF.

This clonotype has just a few counts. This chain joins TRBV5-1 and TRBJ1-1; no clear D gene. The germline CDR1 and CDR2 sequences are SGHRS and YFSETQ. The CDR3 is 13 residues long. Trimming cost V 3 bases and J 2 bases, with 8 bases left between them. The CDR3 protein is CASSSGDNTEAFF. CDR3 bases: TGCGCCAGCAGCTCCGGAGATAACACTGAAGCTTTCTTT.

The chain carries TRBV2 and TRBJ2-3; a possible D gene is TRBD1 (6 bases). The CDR3 extends over 15 amino acids. Deletions cut 5 bases from V and 1 base from J, with 13 bases between. Germline values: CDR1 SNHLY, CDR2 FYNNEI. The CDR3 here is CASSLQGMGTDTQYF. The CDR3 DNA reads TGTGCCAGCAGTCTACAGGGAATGGGCACAGATACGCAGTATTTT.

This clonotype was observed at least ten times. The chain joins TRBV6-5 to TRBJ1-2; 8 nucleotides line up with TRBD1. Germline V lookup: CDR1 MNHEY, CDR2 SVGAGI. V shed 2 bases and J 6 bases; nucleotides not matched to a gene: 11. The CDR3 has 16 amino acids. The CDR3 DNA sequence: TGTGCCAGCAGTTACGGCACAGGGGGATGGAAGGATGGCTACACCTTC. It encodes CASSYGTGGWKDGYTF.

This clonotype occurred many times. In DNA, the CDR3 is TGCGCCATCTCCTACGGACTAGCCGATGGTCCAGATACGCAGTATTTT. It encodes CAISYGLADGPDTQYF. This sequence joins TRBV5-1 and TRBJ2-3, with 8 bases aligning to TRBD2. The V gene's germline CDR1 is SGHRS and CDR2 YFSETQ. After removal of 9 bases from V and 4 bases from J, the junction contained 16 bases not matched to a gene. The CDR3 spans 16 residues.

This clonotype has only a few counts. The rearrangement links TRBV7-9 to TRBJ2-3; no clear D. The germline gives CDR1 SEHNR, CDR2 FQNEAQ (reference sequence). The CDR3 length is 14 residues. The ends were cut back, 3 bases at V and 3 bases at J, with 10 bases in the middle. The DNA of the CDR3 is TGTGCCAGCAGCTTGTCCTCGATGACAGATACGCAGTATTTT. Translating it yields CASSLSSMTDTQYF.